This TCR beta chain appears in the sequencing data of a study of radiation and T cells in renal cell carcinoma. Study-wide background: Nephrectomy followed 15 Gy stereotactic body radiation by 4 weeks.

Profiled with immunoSEQ multiplex PCR; TCRdb holds only in-frame clones, not every one. This table holds about 130,000 clones, about 88% found once. Indicated time point: baseline pretreatment blood. Treatment of the sample: 15 Gy SBRT to primary tumor, nephrectomy 4 weeks later. Sequencing was performed on blood, taken from a patient whose treatment included radiotherapy and nephrectomy. This TCR was sampled from a woman aged 50 to 65 with renal cell carcinoma.

The CDR3 bases are TGTGCCAGCTCACCAGGGACTGTTTACGAGCAGTACTTC. As protein: CASSPGTVYEQYF. The chain has TRBV18 and TRBJ2-7, with a possible D match to TRBD2 (6 bases). The CDR3 spans 13 residues. From germline, CDR1 is KGHSH and CDR2 LQKENI. Trimming left V 2 bases short and J 4 bases short, with 9 bases between.